The sequence of this TCR beta chain was determined in a study of OX40 agonist ivuxolimab in advanced cancers. On the study more broadly: Patients were given ivuxolimab, an antibody that agonizes OX40 (CD134). At around 81% male, the cohort had a mean age of 60 years, ranging from about 23 to 79.

V gave up 3 bases and J gave up 5 bases, with 10 bases separating them. This CDR3 is built from 13 residues. Germline V CDR1 and CDR2: MNHNS, SASEGT. The assay was immunoSEQ multiplex PCR, and TCRdb's table has in-frame clones only and misses some. Altogether about 79,000 clones are present, about nine tenths being singletons, with the ten largest covering more than 5.5%. This clonotype originated in an adult with an advanced solid tumor such as melanoma, head and neck, liver or kidney cancer. This chain connects TRBV6-1 to TRBJ1-2, with D uncertain. The sample was CD4+ or CD8+ T cells sorted from blood, taken in a trial of the OX40 agonist ivuxolimab. CDR3 protein: CASSDAGSYGYTF. The CDR3 bases are TGTGCCAGCAGTGATGCGGGGTCTTATGGCTACACCTTC.